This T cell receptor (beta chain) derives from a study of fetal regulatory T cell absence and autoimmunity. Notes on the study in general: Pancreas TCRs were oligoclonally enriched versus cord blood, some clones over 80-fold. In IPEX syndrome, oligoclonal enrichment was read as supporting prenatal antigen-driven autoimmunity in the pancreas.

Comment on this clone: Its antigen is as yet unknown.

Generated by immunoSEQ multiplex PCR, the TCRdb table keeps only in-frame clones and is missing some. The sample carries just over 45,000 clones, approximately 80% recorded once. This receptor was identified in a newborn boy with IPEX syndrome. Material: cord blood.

CDR3 sequence reads: CASSLVAGTGVVDTQYF. The CDR3 nucleotides are TGTGCCAGCAGCCTAGTCGCCGGGACAGGGGTCGTCGATACGCAGTATTTT. This chain uses TRBV14 with TRBJ2-3, with 10 bases that match TRBD1. V shed 4 bases and J 6 bases; nucleotides not matched to a gene: 13. CDR3 size: 17 residues. The V gene's germline CDR1 is SGHDN and CDR2 FVKESK.